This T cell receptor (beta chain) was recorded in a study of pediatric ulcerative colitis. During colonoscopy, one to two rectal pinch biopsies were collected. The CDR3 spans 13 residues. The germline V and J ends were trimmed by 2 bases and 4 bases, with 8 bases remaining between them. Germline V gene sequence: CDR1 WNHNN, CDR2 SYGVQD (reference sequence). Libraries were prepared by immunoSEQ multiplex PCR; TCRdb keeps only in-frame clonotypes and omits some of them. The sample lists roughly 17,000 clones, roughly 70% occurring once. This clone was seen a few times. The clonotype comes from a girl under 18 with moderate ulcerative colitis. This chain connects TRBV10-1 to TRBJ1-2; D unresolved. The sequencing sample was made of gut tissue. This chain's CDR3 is CASSELRFYGYTF. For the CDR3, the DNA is TGCGCCAGCAGTGAGCTCAGGTTCTATGGCTACACCTTC.